This TCR beta chain originates from a study of T cell responses to AZD1222 COVID-19 vaccine. The study, taken as a whole, reports: Nearly half of spike-specific TCRs reportedly target variant regions that are unmutated in the B.1.351 and B.1.1.7 variants. Seropositivity was recorded at baseline in only five to seven AZD1222 recipients. Vaccine-related CD4 TCRs covered spike, predominating at 160-218 and 743-854.

The CDR3 totals 19 residues. V trimming: 0 bases; J trimming: 2 bases; junction bases outside the gene matches: 12. The germline CDR1 and CDR2 sequences are LGHDT and YNNKEL (reference sequence). The method was immunoSEQ multiplex PCR; TCRdb's version includes in-frame clones alone and lacks a portion of them. The sample includes roughly 72,000 clones, about nine tenths of them seen just once. As for this clone: Antigen specificity is unknown.

Sequenced here: peripheral blood, sampled 28 days after the second dose of the MenACWY control vaccine. The rearrangement joins TRBV3-1 (or the pseudogene TRBV3-2) to TRBJ2-3; 9 positions agree with TRBD2. This clonotype originated in an adult who received the MenACWY meningococcal vaccine as a control. The CDR3 spells CASSQDGRRGGRHTDTQYF. CDR3 DNA: TGTGCCAGCAGCCAAGATGGAAGGCGGGGGGGCCGTCACACAGATACGCAGTATTTT.